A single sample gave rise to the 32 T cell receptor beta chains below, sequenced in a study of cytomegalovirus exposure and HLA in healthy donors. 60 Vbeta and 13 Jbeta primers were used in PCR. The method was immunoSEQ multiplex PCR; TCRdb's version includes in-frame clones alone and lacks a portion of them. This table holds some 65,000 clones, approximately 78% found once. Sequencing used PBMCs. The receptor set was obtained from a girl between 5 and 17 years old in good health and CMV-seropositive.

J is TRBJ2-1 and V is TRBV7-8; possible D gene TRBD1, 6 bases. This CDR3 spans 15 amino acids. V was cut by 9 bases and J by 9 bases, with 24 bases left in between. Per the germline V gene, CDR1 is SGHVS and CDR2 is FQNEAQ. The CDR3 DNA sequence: TGTGCCAGTCTGGCGAGGGGGAAAACTGGGGGTGAGCAGTTCTTC. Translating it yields CASLARGKTGGEQFF.

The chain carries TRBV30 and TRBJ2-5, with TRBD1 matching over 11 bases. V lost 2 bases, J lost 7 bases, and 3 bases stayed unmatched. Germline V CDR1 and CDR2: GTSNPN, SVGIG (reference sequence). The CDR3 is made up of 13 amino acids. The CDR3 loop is CAWSTGQGGTQYF. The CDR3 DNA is TGTGCCTGGAGTACGGGACAGGGGGGGACCCAGTACTTC.

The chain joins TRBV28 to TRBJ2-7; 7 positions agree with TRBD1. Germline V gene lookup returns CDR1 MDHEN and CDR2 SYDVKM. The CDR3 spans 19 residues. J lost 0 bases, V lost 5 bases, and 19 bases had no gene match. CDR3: CASSATGQAQWVVSYEQYF. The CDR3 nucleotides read TGTGCCAGCAGTGCGACCGGACAGGCCCAGTGGGTAGTCTCCTACGAGCAGTACTTC.

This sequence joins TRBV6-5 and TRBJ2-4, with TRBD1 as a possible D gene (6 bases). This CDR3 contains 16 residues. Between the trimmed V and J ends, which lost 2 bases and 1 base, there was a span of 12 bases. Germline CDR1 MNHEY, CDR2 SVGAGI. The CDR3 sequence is CASSYDRRGAKNIQYF. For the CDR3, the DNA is TGTGCCAGCAGTTACGACAGAAGGGGGGCCAAAAACATTCAGTACTTC.

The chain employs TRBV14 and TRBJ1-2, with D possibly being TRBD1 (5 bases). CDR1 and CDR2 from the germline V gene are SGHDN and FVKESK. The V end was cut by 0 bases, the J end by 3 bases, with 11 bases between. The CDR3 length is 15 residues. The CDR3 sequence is CASSQEAGYYYGYTF. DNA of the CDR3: TGTGCCAGCAGCCAAGAAGCAGGGTATTACTATGGCTACACCTTC.

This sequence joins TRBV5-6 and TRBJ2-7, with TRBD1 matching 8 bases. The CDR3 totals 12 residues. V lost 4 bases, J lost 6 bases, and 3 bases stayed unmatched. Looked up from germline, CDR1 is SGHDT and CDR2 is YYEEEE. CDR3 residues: CASSPTGAEQYF. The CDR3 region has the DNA TGTGCCAGCAGCCCGACAGGGGCCGAGCAGTACTTC.

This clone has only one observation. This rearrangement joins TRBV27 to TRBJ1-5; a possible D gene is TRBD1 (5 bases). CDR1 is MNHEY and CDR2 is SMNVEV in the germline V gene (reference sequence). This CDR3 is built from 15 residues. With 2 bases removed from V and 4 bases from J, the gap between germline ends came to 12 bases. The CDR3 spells CASSLQGDSNQPQHF. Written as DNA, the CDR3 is TGTGCCAGCAGTTTACAGGGCGACTCTAATCAGCCCCAGCATTTT.

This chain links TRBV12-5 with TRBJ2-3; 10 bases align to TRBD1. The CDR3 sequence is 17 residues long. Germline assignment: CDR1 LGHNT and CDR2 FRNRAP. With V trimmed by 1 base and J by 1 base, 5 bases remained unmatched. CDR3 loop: CASGLGRDRGGTDTQYF. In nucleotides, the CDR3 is TGTGCTAGTGGTTTGGGCCGGGACAGGGGAGGCACAGATACGCAGTATTTT.

DNA of the CDR3: TGTGCCAGTAGTATTTTGGAGGCCAAAAACATTCAGTACTTC. It codes for CASSILEAKNIQYF. The chain carries TRBV19 and TRBJ2-4; D gene ambiguous. The germline V and J ends were trimmed by 3 bases and 1 base, with 7 bases remaining between them. Germline V gene data show CDR1 as LNHDA and CDR2 as SQIVND (reference sequence). The CDR3 length is 14 residues.

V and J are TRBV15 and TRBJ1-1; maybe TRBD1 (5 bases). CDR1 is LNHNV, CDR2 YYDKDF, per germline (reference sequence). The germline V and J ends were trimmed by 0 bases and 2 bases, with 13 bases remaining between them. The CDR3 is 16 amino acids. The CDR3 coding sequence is TGTGCCACCAGCAGAGATCCTCTGACAGCTAACACTGAAGCTTTCTTT. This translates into CATSRDPLTANTEAFF.

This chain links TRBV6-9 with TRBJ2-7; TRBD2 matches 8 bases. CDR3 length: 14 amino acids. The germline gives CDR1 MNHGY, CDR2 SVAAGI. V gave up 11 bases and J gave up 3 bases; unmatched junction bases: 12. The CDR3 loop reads CAGDRGGTSYEQYF. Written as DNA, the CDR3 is TGTGCCGGAGACCGGGGGGGCACGAGCTACGAGCAGTACTTC.

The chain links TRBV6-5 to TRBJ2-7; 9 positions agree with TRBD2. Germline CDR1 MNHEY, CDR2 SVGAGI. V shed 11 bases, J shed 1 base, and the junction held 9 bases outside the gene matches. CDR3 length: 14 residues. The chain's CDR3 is CASRASGTSYEQYF. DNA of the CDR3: TGTGCCTCCCGGGCTAGCGGGACTTCCTACGAGCAGTACTTC.

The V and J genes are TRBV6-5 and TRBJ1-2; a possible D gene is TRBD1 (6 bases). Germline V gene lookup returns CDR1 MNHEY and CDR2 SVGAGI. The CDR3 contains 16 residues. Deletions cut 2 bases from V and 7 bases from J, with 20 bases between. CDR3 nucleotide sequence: TGTGCCAGCAGTTACCTCCGAGGAGGGGGGGGTGGTGGCTACACCTTC. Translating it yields CASSYLRGGGGGGYTF.

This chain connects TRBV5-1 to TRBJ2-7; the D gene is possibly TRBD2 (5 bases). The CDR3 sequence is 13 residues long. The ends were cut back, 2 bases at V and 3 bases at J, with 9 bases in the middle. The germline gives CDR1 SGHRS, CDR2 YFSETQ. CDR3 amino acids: CASSFFGDYEQYF. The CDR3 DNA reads TGCGCCAGCAGCTTCTTCGGGGACTACGAGCAGTACTTC.

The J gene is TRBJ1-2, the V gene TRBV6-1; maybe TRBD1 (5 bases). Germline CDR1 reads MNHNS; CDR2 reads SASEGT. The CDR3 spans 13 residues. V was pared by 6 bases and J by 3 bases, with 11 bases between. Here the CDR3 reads CASSLTDYYGYTF. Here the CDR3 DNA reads TGTGCCAGCAGCTTGACAGACTACTATGGCTACACCTTC.

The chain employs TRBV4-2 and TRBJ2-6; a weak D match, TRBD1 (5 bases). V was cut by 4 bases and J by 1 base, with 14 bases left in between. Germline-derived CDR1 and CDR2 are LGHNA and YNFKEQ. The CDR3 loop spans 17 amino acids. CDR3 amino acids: CASSPTSTGSGANVLTF. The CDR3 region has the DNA TGTGCCAGCAGCCCGACCAGTACAGGATCTGGGGCCAACGTCCTGACTTTC.

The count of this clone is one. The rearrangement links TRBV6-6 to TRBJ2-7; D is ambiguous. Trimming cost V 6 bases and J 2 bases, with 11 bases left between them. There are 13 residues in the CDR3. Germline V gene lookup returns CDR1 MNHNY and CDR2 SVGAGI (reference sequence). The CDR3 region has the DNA TGTGCCAGCAGGCCCGGAGTTGCCTACGAGCAGTACTTC. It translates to CASRPGVAYEQYF.

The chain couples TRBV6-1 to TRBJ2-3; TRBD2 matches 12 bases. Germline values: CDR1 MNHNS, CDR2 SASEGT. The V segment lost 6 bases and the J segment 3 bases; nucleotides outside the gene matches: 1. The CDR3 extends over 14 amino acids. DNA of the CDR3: TGTGCCAGCAGGACTAGCGGGGGAACAGATACGCAGTATTTT. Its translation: CASRTSGGTDTQYF.

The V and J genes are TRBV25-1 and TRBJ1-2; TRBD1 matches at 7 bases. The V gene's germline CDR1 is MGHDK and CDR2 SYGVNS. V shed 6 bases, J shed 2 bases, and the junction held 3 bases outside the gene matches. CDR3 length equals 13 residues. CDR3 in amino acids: CASSLTGNYGYTF. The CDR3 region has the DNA TGTGCCAGCAGCTTGACAGGGAACTATGGCTACACCTTC.

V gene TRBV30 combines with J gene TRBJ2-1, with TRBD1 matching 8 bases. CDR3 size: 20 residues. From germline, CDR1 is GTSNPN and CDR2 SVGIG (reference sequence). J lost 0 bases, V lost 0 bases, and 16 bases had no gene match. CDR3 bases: TGTGCCTGGAGTGTGATTAGGGACGGACAGGGAAGACGCTCCTACAATGAGCAGTTCTTC. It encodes CAWSVIRDGQGRRSYNEQFF.

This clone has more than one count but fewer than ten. CDR3 amino acids: CASSLSPAGGLVVSQETQYF. The CDR3 DNA sequence: TGTGCCAGCAGTTTATCTCCAGCGGGGGGTCTTGTTGTTTCACAAGAGACCCAGTACTTC. This rearrangement joins TRBV27 to TRBJ2-5; 9 nucleotides agree with TRBD2. The germline CDR1 and CDR2 sequences are MNHEY and SMNVEV (reference sequence). V shed 0 bases, J shed 2 bases, and the junction held 16 bases outside the gene matches. This CDR3 is 20 amino acids long.

The CDR3: CASSSPDRAEQYF. The CDR3 bases are TGTGCCAGCAGTTCCCCTGACAGGGCCGAGCAGTACTTC. This chain connects TRBV28 to TRBJ2-7; 7 bases are a match to TRBD1. This CDR3 has 13 residues. Germline CDR1 is MDHEN and CDR2 is SYDVKM. Germline trimming cut 4 bases from V and 6 bases from J; bases unmatched to any gene: 6.

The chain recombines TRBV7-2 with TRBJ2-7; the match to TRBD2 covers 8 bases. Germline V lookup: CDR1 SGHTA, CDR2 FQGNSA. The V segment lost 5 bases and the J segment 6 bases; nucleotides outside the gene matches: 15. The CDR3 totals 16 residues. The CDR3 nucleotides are TGTGCCAGCAGCCGCGGGGGGACGGGGCTTTGGGCCGAGCAGTACTTC. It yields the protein CASSRGGTGLWAEQYF.

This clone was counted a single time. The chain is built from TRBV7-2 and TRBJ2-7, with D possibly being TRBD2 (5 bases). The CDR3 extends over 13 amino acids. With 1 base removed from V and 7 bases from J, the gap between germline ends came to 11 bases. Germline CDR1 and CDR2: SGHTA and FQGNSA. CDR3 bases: TGTGCCAGCAGCTTAGGCCCCGGGGAAGAGCAGTACTTC. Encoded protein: CASSLGPGEEQYF.

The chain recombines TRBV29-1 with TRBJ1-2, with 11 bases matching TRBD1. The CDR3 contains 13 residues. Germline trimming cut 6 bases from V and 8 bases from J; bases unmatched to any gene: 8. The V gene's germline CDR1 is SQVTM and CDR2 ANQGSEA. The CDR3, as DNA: TGCAGCGTGAGGAGGACAGGGGGCGCGGGCTACACCTTC. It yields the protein CSVRRTGGAGYTF. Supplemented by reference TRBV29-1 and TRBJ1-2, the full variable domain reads SAVISQKPSRDICQRGTSLTIQCQVDSQVTMMFWYRQQPGQSLTLIATANQGSEATYESGFVIDKFPISRPNLTFSTLTVSNMSPEDSSIYLCSVRRTGGAGYTFGSGTRLTVV.

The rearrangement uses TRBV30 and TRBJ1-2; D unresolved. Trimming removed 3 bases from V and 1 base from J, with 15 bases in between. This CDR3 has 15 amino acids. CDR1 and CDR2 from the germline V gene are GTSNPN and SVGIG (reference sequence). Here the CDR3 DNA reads TGTGCCTGGAGATTAATTACACAGTATAACTATGGCTACACCTTC. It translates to CAWRLITQYNYGYTF. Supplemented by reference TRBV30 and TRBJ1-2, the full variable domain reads SQTIHQWPATLVQPVGSPLSLECTVEGTSNPNLYWYRQAAGRGLQLLFYSVGIGQISSEVPQNLSASRPQDRQFILSSKKLLLSDSGFYLCAWRLITQYNYGYTFGSGTRLTVV.

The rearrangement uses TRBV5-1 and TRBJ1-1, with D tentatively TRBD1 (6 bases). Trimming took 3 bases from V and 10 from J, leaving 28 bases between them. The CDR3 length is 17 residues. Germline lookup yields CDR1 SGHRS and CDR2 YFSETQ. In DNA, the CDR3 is TGCGCCAGCAGCTCGACTTCGACAGGCCCCTTGCTCAGGCCAGCTTTCTTT. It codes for CASSSTSTGPLLRPAFF.

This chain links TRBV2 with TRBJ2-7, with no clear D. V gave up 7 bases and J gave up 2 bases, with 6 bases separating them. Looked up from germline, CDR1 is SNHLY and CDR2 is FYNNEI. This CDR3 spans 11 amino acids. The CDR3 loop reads CASNTAYEQYF. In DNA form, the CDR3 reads TGTGCCAGCAATACAGCCTACGAGCAGTACTTC.

In nucleotides, the CDR3 is TGCGCCAGCAGCCCCGTTGTAGCGGGAGGAGGCAATGAGCAGTTCTTC. Translation gives CASSPVVAGGGNEQFF. The V and J genes are TRBV5-1 and TRBJ2-1; 10 bases are a match to TRBD2. The junction had 10 bases not matched to a gene; V was cut back by 4 bases and J by 6 bases. Germline V gene lookup returns CDR1 SGHRS and CDR2 YFSETQ. The CDR3 is 16 residues long.

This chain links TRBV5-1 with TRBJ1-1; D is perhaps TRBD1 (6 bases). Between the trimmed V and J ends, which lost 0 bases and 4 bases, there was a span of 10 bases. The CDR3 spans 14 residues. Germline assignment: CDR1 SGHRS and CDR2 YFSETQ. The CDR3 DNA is TGCGCCAGCAGCTTGGACAGGGCGAGCACTGAAGCTTTCTTT. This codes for CASSLDRASTEAFF.

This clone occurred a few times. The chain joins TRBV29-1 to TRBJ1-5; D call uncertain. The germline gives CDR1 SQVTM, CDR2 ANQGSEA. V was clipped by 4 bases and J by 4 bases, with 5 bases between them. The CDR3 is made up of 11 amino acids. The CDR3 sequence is CSVGGNQPQHF. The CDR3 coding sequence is TGCAGCGTTGGCGGGAATCAGCCCCAGCATTTT.

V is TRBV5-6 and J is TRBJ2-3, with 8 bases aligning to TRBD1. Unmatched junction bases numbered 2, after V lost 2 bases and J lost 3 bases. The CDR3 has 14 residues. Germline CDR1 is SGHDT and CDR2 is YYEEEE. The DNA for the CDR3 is TGTGCCAGCAGCTTCGGGACAGGAACAGATACGCAGTATTTT. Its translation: CASSFGTGTDTQYF.